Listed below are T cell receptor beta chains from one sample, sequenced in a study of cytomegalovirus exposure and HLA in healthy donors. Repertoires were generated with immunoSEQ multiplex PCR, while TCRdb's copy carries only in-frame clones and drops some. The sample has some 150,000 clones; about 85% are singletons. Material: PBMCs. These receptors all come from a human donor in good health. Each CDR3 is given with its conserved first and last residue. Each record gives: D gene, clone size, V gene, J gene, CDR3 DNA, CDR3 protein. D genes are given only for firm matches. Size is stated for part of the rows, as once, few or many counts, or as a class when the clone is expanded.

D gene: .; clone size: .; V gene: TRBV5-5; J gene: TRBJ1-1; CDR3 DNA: TGTGCCAGCAGCTTTCAGGGGAACACTGAAGCTTTCTTT; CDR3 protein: CASSFQGNTEAFF
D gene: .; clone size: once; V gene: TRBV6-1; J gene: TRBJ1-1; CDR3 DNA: TGTGCCAGCAGTTATTATGCTGAAGCTTTCTTT; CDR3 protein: CASSYYAEAFF
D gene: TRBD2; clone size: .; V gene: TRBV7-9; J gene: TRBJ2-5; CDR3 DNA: TGTGCCAGCAGCGAGAGCGGGAGCCTAGAGACCCAGTACTTC; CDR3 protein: CASSESGSLETQYF
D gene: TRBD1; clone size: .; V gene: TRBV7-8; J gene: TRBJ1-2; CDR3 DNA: TGTGCCAGCAGCTATACAGGGGACTATGGCTACACCTTC; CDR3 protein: CASSYTGDYGYTF
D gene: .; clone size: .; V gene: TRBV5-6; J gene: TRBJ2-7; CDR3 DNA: TGTGCCAGCAGCCCTAAACAGGGTTCAAACGAGCAGTACTTC; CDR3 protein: CASSPKQGSNEQYF
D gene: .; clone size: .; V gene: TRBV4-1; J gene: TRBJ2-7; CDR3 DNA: TGCGCCAGCAGCCAAGATTACGGGAGTTACTACGAGCAGTACTTC; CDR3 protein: CASSQDYGSYYEQYF
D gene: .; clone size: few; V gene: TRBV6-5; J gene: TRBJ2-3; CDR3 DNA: TGTGCCAGCAGTGGGCAAAGCGGACTCACAGATACGCAGTATTTT; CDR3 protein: CASSGQSGLTDTQYF
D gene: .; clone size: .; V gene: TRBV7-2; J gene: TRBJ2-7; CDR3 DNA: TGTGCCAGCAGCCTCCCCAGCTCCTACGAGCAGTACTTC; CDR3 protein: CASSLPSSYEQYF
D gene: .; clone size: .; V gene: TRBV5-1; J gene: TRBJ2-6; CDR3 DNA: TGCGCCAGCAGCGTACAACAGCTGTCTGGGGCCAACGTCCTGACTTTC; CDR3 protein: CASSVQQLSGANVLTF
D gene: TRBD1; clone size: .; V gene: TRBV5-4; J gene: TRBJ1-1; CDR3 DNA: TGTGCCAGCAGCGAAGGGACAGGGGCCCCAGGGGGGACTGAAGCTTTCTTT; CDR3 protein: CASSEGTGAPGGTEAFF
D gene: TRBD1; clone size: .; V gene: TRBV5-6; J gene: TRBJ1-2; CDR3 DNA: TGTGCCAGCAGCTTGGGGACAGGGGCCTATGGCTACCCCTTC; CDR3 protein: CASSLGTGAYGYPF
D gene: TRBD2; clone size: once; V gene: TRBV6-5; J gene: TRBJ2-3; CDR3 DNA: TGTGCCAGCAGTTACTTTCGGGGACTAGGTACAGATACGCAGTATTTT; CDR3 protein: CASSYFRGLGTDTQYF
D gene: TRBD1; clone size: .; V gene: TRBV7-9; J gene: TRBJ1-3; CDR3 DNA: TGTGCCAGCAGCCGGGACAGCTTCTCTGGAAACACCATATATTTT; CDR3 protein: CASSRDSFSGNTIYF
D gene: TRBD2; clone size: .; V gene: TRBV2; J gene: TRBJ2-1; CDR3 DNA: TGTGCCAGCAGTGAATTAGTAGCGGGGGGGCCTGTTGGGCAGTTCTTC; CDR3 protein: CASSELVAGGPVGQFF
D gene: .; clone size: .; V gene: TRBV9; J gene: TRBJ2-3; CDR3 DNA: TGTGCCAGCAGCGTAAGAGGAGCAGTCCAGGAGGGTACGCAGTATTTT; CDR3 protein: CASSVRGAVQEGTQYF
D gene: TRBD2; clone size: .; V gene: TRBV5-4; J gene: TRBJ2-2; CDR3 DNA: TGTGCCAGCAGCGAGGGACTAGCGGGGGGGTACGGGGAGCTGTTTTTT; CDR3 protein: CASSEGLAGGYGELFF
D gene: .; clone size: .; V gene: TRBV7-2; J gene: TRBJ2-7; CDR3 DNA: TGTGCCAGCAGCCCCCAGGGCCACGAGCAGTACTTC; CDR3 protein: CASSPQGHEQYF
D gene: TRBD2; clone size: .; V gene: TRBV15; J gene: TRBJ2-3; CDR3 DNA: TGTGCCACCAGCAGAGGGCGGGGGTACAGCACAGATACGCAGTATTTT; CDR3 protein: CATSRGRGYSTDTQYF
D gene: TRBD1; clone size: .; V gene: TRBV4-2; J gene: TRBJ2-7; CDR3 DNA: TGTGCCAGCAGCCCGGGGACAGTTTTAACCTACGAGCAGTACTTC; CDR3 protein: CASSPGTVLTYEQYF
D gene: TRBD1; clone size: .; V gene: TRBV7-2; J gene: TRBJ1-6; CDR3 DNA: TGTGCCAGCAGCTTAGCGGGACAGGGAAGTTCACCCCTCCACTTT; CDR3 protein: CASSLAGQGSSPLHF
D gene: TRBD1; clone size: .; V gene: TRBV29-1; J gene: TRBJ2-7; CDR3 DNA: TGCAGCGTTAAAAGGACAGGGGGGGATGTTAGCTACGAGCAGTACTTC; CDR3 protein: CSVKRTGGDVSYEQYF
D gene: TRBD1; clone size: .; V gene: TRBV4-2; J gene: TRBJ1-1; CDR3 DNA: TGTGCCAGCAGCCAAGCCCGGACAGGCCTTAACCCTGAAGCTTTCTTT; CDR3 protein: CASSQARTGLNPEAFF
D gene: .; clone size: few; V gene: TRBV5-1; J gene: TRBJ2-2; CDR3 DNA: TGCGCCAGCTTAACCGGGACCGGGGAGCTGTTTTTT; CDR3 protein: CASLTGTGELFF
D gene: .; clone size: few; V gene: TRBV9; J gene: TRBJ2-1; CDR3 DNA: TGTGCCAGCAGCGTACTCCCTAGCTCCTACAATGAGCAGTTCTTC; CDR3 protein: CASSVLPSSYNEQFF
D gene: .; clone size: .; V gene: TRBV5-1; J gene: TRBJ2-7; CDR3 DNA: TGCGCCAGCAGCTTGTCGTCGGGGACATTAACCTACGAGCAGTACTTC; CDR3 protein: CASSLSSGTLTYEQYF
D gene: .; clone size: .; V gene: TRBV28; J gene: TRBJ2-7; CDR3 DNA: TGTGCCAGCAGTATAGGGAGTCCCTACGAGCAGTACTTC; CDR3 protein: CASSIGSPYEQYF
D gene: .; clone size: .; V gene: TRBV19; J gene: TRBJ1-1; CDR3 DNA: TGTGCCAGTAGTAGGGAATGGGGGCTTGGCACTGAAGCTTTCTTT; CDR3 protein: CASSREWGLGTEAFF
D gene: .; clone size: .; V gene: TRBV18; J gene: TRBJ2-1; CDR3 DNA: TGTGCCAGCTCACCGCCGCAGGGAATTGAGCAGTTCTTC; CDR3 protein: CASSPPQGIEQFF
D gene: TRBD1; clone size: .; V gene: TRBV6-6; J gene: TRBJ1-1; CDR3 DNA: TGTGCCAGCAGGTGGGACAGGGCGAACACTGAAGCTTTCTTT; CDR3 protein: CASRWDRANTEAFF
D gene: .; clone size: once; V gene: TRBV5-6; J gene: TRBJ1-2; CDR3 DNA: TGTGCCAGCAGCTTGGCCTTTTTTATTCGCTATGGCTACACCTTC; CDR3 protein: CASSLAFFIRYGYTF
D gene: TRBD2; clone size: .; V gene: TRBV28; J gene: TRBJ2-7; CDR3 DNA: TGTGCCAGCGTCGAAGGGCGGGAGGTCGACGAGCAGTACTTC; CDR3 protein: CASVEGREVDEQYF
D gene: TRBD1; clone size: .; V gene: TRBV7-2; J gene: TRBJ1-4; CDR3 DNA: TGTGCCAGCAGCTCGGTAGCCGGGACAGGGGGCAGTGGGGAAAAACTGTTTTTT; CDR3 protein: CASSSVAGTGGSGEKLFF
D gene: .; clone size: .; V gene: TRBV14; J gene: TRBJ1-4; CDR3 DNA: TGTGCCAGCAGCCAAGTGGGACAACCTAATGAAAAACTGTTTTTT; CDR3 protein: CASSQVGQPNEKLFF
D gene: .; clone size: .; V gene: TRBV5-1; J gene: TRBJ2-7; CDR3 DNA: TGCGCCAGCAGCTTGGCCCCTGACGGTAGCTCCTACGAGCAGTACTTC; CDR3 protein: CASSLAPDGSSYEQYF
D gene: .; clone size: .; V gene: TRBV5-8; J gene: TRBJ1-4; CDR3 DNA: TGTGCCAGCAGCTTGTTGGGCAGGGGTCTTTATCATGAAAAACTGTTTTTT; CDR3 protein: CASSLLGRGLYHEKLFF
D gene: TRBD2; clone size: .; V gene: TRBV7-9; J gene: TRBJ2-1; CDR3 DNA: TGTGCCAGCAGCCCGACTAGCAGCCTAACGGCGTATGAGCAGTTCTTC; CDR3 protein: CASSPTSSLTAYEQFF
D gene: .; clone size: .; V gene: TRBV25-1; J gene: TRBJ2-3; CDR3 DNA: TGTGCCAGCAGCCCGGTGGTTGGCACAGATACGCAGTATTTT; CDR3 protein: CASSPVVGTDTQYF
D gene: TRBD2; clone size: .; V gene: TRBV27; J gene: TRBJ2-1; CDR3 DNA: TGTGCCAGCAGTTACCTAGCGGGAGCCGGCAATGAGCAGTTCTTC; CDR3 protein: CASSYLAGAGNEQFF
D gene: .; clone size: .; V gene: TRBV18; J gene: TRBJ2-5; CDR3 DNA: TGTGCCAGCTCATTGGCCGGGACACAAGAGACCCAGTACTTC; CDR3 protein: CASSLAGTQETQYF
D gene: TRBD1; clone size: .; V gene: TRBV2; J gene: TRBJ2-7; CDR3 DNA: TGTGCCAGCGGGACAGGGCCTTTCTACGAGCAGTACTTC; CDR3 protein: CASGTGPFYEQYF
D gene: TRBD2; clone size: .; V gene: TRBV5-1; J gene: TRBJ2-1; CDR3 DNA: TGCGCCAGCAGCTTGGTGGGGACTAGCGGCTACAATGAGCAGTTCTTC; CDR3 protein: CASSLVGTSGYNEQFF
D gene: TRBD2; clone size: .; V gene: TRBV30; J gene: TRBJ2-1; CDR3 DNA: TGTGCCTGGAGTCCCCTAGCGGGACCCTACAATGAGCAGTTCTTC; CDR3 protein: CAWSPLAGPYNEQFF
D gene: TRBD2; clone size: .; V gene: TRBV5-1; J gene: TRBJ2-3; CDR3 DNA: TGCGCCAGCAGCTTGTCCGGCGGGGGGAGCACAGATACGCAGTATTTT; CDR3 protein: CASSLSGGGSTDTQYF
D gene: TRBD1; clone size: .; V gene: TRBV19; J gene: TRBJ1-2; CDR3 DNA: TGTGCCAGTAGTTCGAGGACAGGGGATCACTATGGCTACACCTTC; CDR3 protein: CASSSRTGDHYGYTF
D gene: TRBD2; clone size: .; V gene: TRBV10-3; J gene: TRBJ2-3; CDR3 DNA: TGTGCCATCAGTGGAGGGACTAGCGGGAGCATCAATACGCAGTATTTT; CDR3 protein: CAISGGTSGSINTQYF
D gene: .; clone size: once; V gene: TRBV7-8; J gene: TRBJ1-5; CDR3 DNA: TGTGCCAGCAGCCTTTGGGGGGGCGGAGGGCAGCCCCAGCATTTT; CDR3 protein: CASSLWGGGGQPQHF
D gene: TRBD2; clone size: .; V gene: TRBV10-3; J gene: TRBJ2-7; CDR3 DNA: TGTGCCATCAGCGGGGGGTCTTCCTACGAGCAGTACTTC; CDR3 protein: CAISGGSSYEQYF
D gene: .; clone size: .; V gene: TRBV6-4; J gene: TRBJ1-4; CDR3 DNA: TGTGCCAGCAGTGACGAGACAGTGGGAAAACTGTTTTTT; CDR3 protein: CASSDETVGKLFF
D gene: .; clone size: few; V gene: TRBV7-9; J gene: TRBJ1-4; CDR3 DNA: TGTGCCAGCAGCTTAATCTCCGCAACTAATGAAAAACTGTTTTTT; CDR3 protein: CASSLISATNEKLFF
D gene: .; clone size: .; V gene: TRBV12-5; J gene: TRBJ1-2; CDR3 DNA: TGTGCTAGTGGTCCCCCGGCGGGAGACTATGGCTACCCCTTC; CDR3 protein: CASGPPAGDYGYPF
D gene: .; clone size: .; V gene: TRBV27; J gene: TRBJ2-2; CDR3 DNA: TGTGCCAGCAGTTTAAGGCGGGGTGCGAACACCGGGGAGCTGTTTTTT; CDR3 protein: CASSLRRGANTGELFF
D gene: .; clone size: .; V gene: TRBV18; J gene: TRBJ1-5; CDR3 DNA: TGTGCCAGCTCACCAAGCCAGGTAGATCAGCCCCAGCATTTT; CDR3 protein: CASSPSQVDQPQHF
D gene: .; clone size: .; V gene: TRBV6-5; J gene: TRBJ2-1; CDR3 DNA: TGTGCCAGCAGTTTCCTGGGGGCAGGCAATGAGCAGTTCTTC; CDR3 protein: CASSFLGAGNEQFF
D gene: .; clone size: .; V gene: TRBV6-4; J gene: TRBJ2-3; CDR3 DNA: TGTGCCAGCAGTGAGGCGGGCACAGATACGCAGTATTTT; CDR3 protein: CASSEAGTDTQYF
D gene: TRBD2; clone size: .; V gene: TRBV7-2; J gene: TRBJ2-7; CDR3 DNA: TGTGCCAGCAGCTTAGAGGGACTAGCGAGCTACGAGCAGTACTTC; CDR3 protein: CASSLEGLASYEQYF